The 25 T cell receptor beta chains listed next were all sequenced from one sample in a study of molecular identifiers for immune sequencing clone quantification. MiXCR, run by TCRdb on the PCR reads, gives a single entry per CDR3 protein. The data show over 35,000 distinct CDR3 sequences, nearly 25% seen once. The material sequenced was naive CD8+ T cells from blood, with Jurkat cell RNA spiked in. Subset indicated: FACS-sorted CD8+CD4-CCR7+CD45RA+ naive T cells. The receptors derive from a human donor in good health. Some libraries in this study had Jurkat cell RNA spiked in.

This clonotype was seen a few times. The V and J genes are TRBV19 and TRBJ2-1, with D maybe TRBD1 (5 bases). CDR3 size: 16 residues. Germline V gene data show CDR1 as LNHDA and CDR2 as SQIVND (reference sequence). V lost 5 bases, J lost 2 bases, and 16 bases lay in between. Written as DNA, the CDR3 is TGTGCCAGTAGTCCCTCAGACAGCAGGGCCTACAATGAGCAGTTCTTC. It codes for CASSPSDSRAYNEQFF.

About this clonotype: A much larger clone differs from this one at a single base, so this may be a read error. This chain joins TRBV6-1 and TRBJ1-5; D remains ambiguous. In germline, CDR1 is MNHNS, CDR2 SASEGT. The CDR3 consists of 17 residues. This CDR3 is CASSKALPAVLNQPQHF. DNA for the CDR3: TGTGCCAGCAGTAAAGCGCTTCCGGCAGTTCTCAATCAGCCCCAGCATTTT.

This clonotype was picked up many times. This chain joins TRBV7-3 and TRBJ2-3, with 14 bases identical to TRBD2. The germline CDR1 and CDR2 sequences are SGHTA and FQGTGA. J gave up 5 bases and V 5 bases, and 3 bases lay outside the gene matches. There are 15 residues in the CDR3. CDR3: CASSPGTSGRDTQYF. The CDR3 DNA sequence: TGTGCCAGCAGCCCCGGGACTAGCGGGAGAGATACGCAGTATTTT.

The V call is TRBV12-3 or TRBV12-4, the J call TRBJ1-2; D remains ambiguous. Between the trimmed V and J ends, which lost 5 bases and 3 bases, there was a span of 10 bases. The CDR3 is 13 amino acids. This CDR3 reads CASSGPQYYGYTF. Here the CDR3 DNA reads TGTGCCAGCAGTGGCCCCCAGTACTATGGCTACACCTTC.

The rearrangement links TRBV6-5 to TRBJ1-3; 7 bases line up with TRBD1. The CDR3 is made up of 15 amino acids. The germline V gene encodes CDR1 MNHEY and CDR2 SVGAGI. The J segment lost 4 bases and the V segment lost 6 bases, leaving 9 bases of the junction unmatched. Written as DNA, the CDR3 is TGTGCCAGCAGCCCCCCGGGGGACAGCGGAAACACCATATATTTT. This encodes CASSPPGDSGNTIYF.

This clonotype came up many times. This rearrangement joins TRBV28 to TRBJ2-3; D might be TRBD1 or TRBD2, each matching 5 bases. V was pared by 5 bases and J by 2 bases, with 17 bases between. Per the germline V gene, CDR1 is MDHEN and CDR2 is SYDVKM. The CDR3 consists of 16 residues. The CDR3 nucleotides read TGTGCCAGCAGTGGCGGAGAGGGGTGGGCCACAGATACGCAGTATTTT. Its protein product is CASSGGEGWATDTQYF.

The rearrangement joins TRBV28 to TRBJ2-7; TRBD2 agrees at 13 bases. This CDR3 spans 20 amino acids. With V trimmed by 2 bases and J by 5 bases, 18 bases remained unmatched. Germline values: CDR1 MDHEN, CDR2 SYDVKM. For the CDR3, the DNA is TGTGCCAGCAGTTTAGCACCCGGGACTAGCGGGGAATGGGCTTTGGACGAGCAGTACTTC. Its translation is CASSLAPGTSGEWALDEQYF.

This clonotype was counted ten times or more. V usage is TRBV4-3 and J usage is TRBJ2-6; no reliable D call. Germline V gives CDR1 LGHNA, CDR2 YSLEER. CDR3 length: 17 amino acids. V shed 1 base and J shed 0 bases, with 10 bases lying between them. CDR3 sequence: CASSQGPGSSGANVLTF. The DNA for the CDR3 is TGCGCCAGCAGCCAAGGACCGGGCAGCTCTGGGGCCAACGTCCTGACTTTC.

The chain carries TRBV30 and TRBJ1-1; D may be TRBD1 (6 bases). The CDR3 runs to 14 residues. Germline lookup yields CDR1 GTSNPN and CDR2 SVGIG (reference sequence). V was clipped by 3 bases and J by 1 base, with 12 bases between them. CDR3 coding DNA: TGTGCCTGGAGACAGGGACCGCCGAACACTGAAGCTTTCTTT. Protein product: CAWRQGPPNTEAFF.

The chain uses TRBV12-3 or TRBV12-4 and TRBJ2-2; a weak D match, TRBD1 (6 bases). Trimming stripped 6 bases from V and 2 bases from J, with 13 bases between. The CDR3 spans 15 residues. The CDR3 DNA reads TGTGCCAGCAGCCACGAGACAGGAAACACCGGGGAGCTGTTTTTT. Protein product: CASSHETGNTGELFF.

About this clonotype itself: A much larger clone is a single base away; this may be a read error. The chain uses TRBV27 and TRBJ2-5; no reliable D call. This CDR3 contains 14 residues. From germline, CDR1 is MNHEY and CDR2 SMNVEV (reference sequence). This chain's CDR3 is CASSLLGYQETPYF. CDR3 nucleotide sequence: TGTGCCAGCAGTTTACTGGGGTACCAAGAGACCCCGTACTTC.

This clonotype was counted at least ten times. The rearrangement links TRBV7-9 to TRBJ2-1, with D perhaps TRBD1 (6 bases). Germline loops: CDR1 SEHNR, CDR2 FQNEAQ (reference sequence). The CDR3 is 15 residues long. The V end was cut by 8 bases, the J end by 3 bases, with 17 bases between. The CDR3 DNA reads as TGTGCCAGCTTCCCCAGGGACAAGAACTACAATGAGCAGTTCTTC. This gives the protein CASFPRDKNYNEQFF.

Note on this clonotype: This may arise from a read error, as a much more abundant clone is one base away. The CDR3 reads CASSRGEGQETQYF. CDR3 in DNA: TGTGCCAGCAGCCGTGGCGAAGGACAAGAGACCCAGTACTTC. The chain carries TRBV7-9 and TRBJ2-5; unclear D gene. Germline V gene lookup returns CDR1 SEHNR and CDR2 FQNEAQ (reference sequence). CDR3 length equals 14 residues. The germline V and J ends were trimmed by 5 bases and 2 bases, with 12 bases remaining between them.

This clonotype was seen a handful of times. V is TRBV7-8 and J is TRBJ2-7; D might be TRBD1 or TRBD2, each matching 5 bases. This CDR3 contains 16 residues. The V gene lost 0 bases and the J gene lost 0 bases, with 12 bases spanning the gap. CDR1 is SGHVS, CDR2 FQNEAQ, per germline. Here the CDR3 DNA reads TGTGCCAGCAGCTTAGCGGGGACCGCGAGCTCCTACGAGCAGTACTTC. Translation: CASSLAGTASSYEQYF.

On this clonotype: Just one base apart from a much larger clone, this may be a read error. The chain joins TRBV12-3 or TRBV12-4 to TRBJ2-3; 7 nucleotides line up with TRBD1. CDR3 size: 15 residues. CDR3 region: CASSVTGAATDTQCF. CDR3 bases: TGTGCCAGCAGTGTAACAGGGGCCGCCACAGATACGCAGTGTTTT.

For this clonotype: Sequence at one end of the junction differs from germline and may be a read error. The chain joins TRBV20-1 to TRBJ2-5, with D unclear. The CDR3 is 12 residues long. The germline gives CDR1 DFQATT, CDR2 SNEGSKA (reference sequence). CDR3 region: CSGRGDLESQYF. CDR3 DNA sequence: TGCAGTGGGCGCGGAGATCTAGAGAGCCAGTACTTC.

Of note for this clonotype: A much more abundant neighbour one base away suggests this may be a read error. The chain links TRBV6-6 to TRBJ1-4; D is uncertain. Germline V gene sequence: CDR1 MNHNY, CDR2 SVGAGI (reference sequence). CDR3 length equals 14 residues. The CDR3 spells CASLGFATSEKLFF. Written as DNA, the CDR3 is TGTGCCAGCCTGGGGTTTGCAACTAGTGAAAAACTGTTTTTT.

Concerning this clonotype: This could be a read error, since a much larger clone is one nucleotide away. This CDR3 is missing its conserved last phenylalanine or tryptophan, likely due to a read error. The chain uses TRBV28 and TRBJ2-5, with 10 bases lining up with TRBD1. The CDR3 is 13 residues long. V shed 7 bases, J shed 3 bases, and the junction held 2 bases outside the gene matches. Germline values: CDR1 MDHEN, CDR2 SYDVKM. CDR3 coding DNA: TGTGCCAGCATCGGACAGGGGGAAGAGACCCAGTACTCC. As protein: CASIGQGEETQYS.

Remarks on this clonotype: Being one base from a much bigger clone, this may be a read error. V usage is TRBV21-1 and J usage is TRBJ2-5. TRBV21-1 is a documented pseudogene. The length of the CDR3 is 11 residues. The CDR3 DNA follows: TGTACCAGCAGCAAAACGGAGACCCAGTACTTC. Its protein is CTSSKTETQYF.

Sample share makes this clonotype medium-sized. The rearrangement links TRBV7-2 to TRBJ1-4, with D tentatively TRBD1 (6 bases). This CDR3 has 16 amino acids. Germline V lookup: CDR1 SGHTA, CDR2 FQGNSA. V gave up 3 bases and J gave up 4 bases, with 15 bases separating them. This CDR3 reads CASSFSRTELNEKLFF. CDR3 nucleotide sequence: TGTGCCAGCAGCTTTTCTCGGACAGAACTTAATGAAAAACTGTTTTTT.

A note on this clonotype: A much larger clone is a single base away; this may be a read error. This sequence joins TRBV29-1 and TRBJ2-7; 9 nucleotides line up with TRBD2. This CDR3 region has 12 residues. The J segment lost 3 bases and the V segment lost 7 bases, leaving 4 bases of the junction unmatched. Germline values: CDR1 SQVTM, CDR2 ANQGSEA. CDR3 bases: TGCAGCGCTGCGGGGGGGGGCTACGAGCAGTACTTC. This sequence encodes CSAAGGGYEQYF.

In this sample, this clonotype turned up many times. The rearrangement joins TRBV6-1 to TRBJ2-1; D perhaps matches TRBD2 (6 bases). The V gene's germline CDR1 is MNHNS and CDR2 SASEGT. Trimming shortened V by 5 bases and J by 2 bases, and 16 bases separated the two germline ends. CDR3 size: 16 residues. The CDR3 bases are TGTGCCAGCAGTCCTCCTAGCGAGCCGACCTACAATGAGCAGTTCTTC. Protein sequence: CASSPPSEPTYNEQFF.

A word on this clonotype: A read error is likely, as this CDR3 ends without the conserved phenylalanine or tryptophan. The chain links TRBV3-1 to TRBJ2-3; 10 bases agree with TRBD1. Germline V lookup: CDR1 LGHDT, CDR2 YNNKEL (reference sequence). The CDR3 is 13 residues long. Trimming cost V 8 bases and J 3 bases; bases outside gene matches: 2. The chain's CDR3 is CASGTGVTDTQYP. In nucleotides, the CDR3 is TGTGCCAGCGGGACAGGGGTGACAGATACGCAGTATCCT.

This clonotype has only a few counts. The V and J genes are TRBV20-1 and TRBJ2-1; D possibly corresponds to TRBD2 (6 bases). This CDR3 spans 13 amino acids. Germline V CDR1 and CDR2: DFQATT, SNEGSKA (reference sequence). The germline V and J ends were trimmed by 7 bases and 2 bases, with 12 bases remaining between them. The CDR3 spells CSVAGIAYNEQFF. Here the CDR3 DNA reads TGCAGTGTGGCGGGAATAGCCTACAATGAGCAGTTCTTC.

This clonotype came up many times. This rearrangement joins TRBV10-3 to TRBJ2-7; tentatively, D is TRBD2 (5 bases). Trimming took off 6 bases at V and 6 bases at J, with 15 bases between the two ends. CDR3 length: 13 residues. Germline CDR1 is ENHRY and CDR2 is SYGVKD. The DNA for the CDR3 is TGTGCCATCAGAGACTCGGACTGGCTCGAGCAGTACTTC. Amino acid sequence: CAIRDSDWLEQYF.